This T cell receptor beta chain was sequenced during a study of blood T cell repertoires in COVID-19 (dated by TCRdb to 2018 to 2020). Broadly, across the study: Recovered participants in ImmuneRACE Cohort 3 were defined by two consecutive negative NP/OP PCR tests, clearance by a healthcare professional, or resolution of symptoms. Subjects who had been exposed to COVID-19, were actively infected with it, or had recovered from it provided the deeply sampled blood TCRbeta repertoires that made up the dataset. The samples were drawn from the first 160 participants of the ongoing ImmuneRACE study and from 950 to 1,500 subjects provided by 6 global collaborators. The prospective study material was composed of cDNA or gDNA derived from T cells, B-cell-depleted T cells, or PBMCs. Samples from collaborators originated in the United States, Italy and Spain and spanned both the acute and convalescent phases of COVID-19. The repertoires were released in a freely available public database meant as a resource for research on the immune response to SARS-CoV-2. The sample metadata nearly always contained a de-identified subject ID, COVID-19 status, age in years and sex. Where available, HLA class I and class II types were obtained from metadata supplied by the sample provider rather than from assay-based typing.

The CDR3 runs 13 amino acids, cysteine and phenylalanine included. The only DNA kept is the CDR3, 39 bases in frame from the first base. The CDR1 and CDR2 encoded by the germline V gene are SGHTA and FQGNSA. V is shortened by 1 base, J by 2 bases, and the region joining them spans 6 bases. Overall study outcomes, separate from this receptor: The quantity of clinical and demographic metadata differed by source and by participant and was supplied without curation.

As for this clone: Its antigen is still unknown. No base quality information exists; no much larger clone differs at one position.

TCRbeta CDR3 regions were amplified from genomic DNA using the immunoSEQ Assay, a bias-controlled multiplex PCR. Regarding the original processing steps: The number of nucleated cells in each sample was estimated by amplification of reference gene primers within the assay. To quantify the absolute abundance of each unique TCRbeta CDR3 rearrangement, sequence reads were collapsed and filtered. Productive Simpson clonality was computed per sample as the square root of Simpson's diversity index over productive rearrangements. The source is immuneACCESS, and TCRdb retained only in-frame sequences with V and J called. Part of the clones is not carried over; for the studies checked, unresolved V genes explain less than half of this, and the remainder is unexplained. Clone size and the V and J calls come from that table; the DNA yielded D and trimming. This sample comprises about 150,000 clones, less than 80% of them detected only once. 15% to 20% of the sample lies in the top ten.

Participants in the prospective study were aged about 18 to 95 years, lived in about two dozen United States geographic areas, and enrolled through a virtual design. In the prospective study, cohorts were assigned on the basis of participant-reported clinical history obtained from a screening survey and a study questionnaire. Each participant in the prospective study had whole blood, serum and a nasopharyngeal or oropharyngeal swab collected by mobile phlebotomists. Participants in the prospective study had the option to provide additional blood draws and questionnaires over a roughly 2-month period. Prospective study blood samples were shipped either frozen or at room temperature before DNA extraction.

Material for sequencing was PBMCs or T cells enriched from blood (not recorded which). The clonotype originates from a woman in her seventies in a cohort exposed to, infected with or recovered from COVID-19 (not recorded which). This chain joins TRBV7-2 to TRBJ2-7, with the identity of the D gene unclear. The sequenced DNA is TGTGCCAGCAGCTTAGGAGTTGCCTACGAGCAGTACTTC. Translated, this is CASSLGVAYEQYF.